This T cell receptor beta chain was documented in a study of long-term antiretroviral therapy in people with HIV. Study-wide context: Specimens dating back about a decade before the 2015 immediate-ART recommendation are the oldest included. Whole-study results and caveats: ART preceded a rise in diversity that nonetheless stayed lower than in transplant donor controls.

Version v3.0 of the immunoSEQ assay was performed at survey level. Assay: immunoSEQ multiplex PCR; the TCRdb copy retains only in-frame clones and omits some. Of roughly 6,400 clones in the sample, over 70% were seen once. With respect to this clone: Its antigen is undetermined.

Each donor provided at least one pre-ART PBMC sample and at least two post-ART PBMC samples. Each participant with HIV received care in the United States. Between the trimmed V and J ends, which lost 1 base and 4 bases, there was a span of 9 bases. CDR1 and CDR2 from the germline V gene are SGHTA and FQGNSA. CDR3 length equals 14 residues. The source of this sequence is a man aged 40-55 years with HIV. The source was unsorted PBMCs, collected 0.5 years before starting antiretroviral therapy. The J gene is TRBJ2-3, the V gene TRBV7-2; D remains unclear. The CDR3 here is CASSLGQFADTQYF. CDR3 nucleotides: TGTGCCAGCAGCTTAGGGCAGTTCGCAGATACGCAGTATTTT.